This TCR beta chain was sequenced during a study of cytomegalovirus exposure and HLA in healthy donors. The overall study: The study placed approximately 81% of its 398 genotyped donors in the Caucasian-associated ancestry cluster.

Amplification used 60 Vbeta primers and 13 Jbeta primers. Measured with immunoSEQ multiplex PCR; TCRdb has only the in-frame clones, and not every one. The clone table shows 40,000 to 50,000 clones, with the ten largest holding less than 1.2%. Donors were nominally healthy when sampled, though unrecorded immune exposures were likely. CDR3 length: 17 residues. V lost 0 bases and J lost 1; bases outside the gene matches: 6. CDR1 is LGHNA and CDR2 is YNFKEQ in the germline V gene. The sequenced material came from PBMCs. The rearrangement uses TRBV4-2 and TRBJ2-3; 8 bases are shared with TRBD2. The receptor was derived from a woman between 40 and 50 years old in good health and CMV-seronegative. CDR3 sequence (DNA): TGTGCCAGCAGCCAAGATGTAGCGGGACGCGGCACAGATACGCAGTATTTT. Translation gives CASSQDVAGRGTDTQYF.